This T cell receptor (beta chain) was profiled in a study of shared clonotypes between healthy human individuals. The naive CD8 fraction comprised CD45RO-negative cells positively selected for CCR7 and excluded terminally differentiated effector memory CD45RA+ cells. Germline loops: CDR1 SGDLS, CDR2 YYNGEE. The CDR3 is 15 amino acids. V lost 0 bases, J lost 7 bases, and 14 bases lay in between. TCRdb keeps only in-frame clones here, not all; method: immunoSEQ multiplex PCR. The table lists around 620,000 clones, roughly 95% of them singletons. This chain joins TRBV9 and TRBJ1-5, with D possibly TRBD1 on 5 matching bases. The TCR comes from a woman between 25 and 40 years old in good health. The sequencing sample was made of naive CD8+ T cells sorted from blood. The CDR3 loop reads CASSVDGGVRQPQHF. CDR3 DNA: TGTGCCAGCAGCGTAGATGGGGGGGTGCGACAGCCCCAGCATTTT.